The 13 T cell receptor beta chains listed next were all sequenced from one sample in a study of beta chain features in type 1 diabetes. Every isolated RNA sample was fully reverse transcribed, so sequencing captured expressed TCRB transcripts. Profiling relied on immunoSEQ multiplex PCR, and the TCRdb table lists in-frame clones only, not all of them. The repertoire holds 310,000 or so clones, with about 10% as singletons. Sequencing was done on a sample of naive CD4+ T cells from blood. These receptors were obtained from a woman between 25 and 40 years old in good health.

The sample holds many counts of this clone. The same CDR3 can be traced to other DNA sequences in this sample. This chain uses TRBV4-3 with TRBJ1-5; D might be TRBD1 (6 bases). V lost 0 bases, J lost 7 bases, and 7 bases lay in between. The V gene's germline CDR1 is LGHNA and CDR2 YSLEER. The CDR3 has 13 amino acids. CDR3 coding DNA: TGCGCCAGCAGCCAAGACAGGGGACAGCCCCAGCATTTT. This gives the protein CASSQDRGQPQHF.

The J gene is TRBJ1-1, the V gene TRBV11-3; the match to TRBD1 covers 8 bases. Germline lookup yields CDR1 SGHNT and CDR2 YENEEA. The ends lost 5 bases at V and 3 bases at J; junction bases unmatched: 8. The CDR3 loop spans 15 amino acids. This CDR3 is CASSPGQGEYTEAFF. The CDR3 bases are TGTGCCAGCAGCCCCGGACAGGGCGAGTACACTGAAGCTTTCTTT.

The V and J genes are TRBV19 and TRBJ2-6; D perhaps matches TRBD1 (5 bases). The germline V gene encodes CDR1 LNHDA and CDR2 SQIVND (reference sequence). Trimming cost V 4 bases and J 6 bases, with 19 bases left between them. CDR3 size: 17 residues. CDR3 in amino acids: CASSRGSRAALANVLTF. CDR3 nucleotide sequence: TGTGCCAGTAGTAGGGGTTCCAGGGCCGCTCTGGCCAACGTCCTGACTTTC. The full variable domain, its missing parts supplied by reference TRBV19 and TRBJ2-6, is DGGITQSPKYLFRKEGQNVTLSCEQNLNHDAMYWYRQDPGQGLRLIYYSQIVNDFQKGDIAEGYSVSREKKESFPLTVTSAQKNPTAFYLCASSRGSRAALANVLTFGAGSRLTVL.

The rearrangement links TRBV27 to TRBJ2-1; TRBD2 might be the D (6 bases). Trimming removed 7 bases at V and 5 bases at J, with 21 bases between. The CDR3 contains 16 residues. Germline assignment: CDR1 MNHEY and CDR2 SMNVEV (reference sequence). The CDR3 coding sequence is TGTGCCAGCAACTTACCCCTCCCTAGCGCCAACAATGAGCAGTTCTTC. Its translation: CASNLPLPSANNEQFF.

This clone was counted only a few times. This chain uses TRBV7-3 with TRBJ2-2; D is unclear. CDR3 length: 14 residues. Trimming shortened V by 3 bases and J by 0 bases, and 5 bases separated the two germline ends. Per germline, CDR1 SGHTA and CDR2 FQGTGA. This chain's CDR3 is CASSFGSNTGELFF. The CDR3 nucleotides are TGTGCCAGCAGCTTCGGGTCGAACACCGGGGAGCTGTTTTTT.

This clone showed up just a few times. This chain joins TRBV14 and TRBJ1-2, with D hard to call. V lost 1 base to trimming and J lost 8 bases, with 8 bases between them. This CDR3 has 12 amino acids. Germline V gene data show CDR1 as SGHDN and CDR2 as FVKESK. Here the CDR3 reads CASSQVQAGYTF. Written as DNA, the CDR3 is TGTGCCAGCAGCCAAGTCCAAGCCGGCTACACCTTC.

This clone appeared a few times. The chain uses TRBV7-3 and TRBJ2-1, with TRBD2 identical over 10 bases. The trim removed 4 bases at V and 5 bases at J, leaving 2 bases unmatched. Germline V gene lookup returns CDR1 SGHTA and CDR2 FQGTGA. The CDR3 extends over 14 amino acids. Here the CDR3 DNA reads TGTGCCAGCAGCTGGACTAGCGGCCACAATGAGCAGTTCTTC. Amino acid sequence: CASSWTSGHNEQFF.

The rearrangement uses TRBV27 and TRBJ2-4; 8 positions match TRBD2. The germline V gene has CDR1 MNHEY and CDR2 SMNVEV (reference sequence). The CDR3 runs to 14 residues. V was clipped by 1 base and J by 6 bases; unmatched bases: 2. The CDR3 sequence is CASSLYGRGNIQYF. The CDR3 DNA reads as TGTGCCAGCAGTTTATACGGGAGGGGAAACATTCAGTACTTC.

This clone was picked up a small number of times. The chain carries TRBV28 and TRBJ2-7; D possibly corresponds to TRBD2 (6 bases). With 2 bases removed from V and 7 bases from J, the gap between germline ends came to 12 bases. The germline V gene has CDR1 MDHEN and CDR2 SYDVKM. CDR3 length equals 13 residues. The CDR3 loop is CASSLPPREEQYF. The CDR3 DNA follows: TGTGCCAGCAGTTTACCCCCCCGGGAGGAGCAGTACTTC.

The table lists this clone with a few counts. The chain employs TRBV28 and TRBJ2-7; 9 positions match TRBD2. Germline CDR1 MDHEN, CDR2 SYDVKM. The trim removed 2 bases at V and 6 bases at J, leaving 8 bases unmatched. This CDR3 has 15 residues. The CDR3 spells CASSLVGSGSGEQYF. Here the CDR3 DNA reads TGTGCCAGCAGTTTAGTTGGTAGCGGGAGTGGCGAGCAGTACTTC.

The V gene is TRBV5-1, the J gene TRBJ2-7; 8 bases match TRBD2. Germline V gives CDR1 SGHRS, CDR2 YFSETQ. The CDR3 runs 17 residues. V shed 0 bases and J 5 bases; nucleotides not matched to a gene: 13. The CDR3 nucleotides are TGCGCCAGCAGCTTGGGCGGTGTAAGCGGGAGTTTAAACGAGCAGTACTTC. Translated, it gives CASSLGGVSGSLNEQYF. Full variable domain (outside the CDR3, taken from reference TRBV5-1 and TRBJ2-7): KAGVTQTPRYLIKTRGQQVTLSCSPISGHRSVSWYQQTPGQGLQFLFEYFSETQRNKGNFPGRFSGRQFSNSRSEMNVSTLELGDSALYLCASSLGGVSGSLNEQYFGPGTRLTVT.

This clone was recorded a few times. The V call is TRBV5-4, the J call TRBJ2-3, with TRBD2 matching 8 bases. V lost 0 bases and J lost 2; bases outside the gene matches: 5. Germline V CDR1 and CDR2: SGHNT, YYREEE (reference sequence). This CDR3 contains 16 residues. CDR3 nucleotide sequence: TGTGCCAGCAGCTTGGTTAAACTAGCGGACACAGATACGCAGTATTTT. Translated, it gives CASSLVKLADTDTQYF.

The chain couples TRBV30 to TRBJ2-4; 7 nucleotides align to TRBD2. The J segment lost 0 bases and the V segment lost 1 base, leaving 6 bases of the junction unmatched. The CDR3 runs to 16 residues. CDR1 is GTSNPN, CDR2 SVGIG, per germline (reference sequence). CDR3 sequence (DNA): TGTGCCTGGAGTGGAGCTAGCGGTTTAGCCAAAAACATTCAGTACTTC. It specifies CAWSGASGLAKNIQYF. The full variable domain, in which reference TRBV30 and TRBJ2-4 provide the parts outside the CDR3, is SQTIHQWPATLVQPVGSPLSLECTVEGTSNPNLYWYRQAAGRGLQLLFYSVGIGQISSEVPQNLSASRPQDRQFILSSKKLLLSDSGFYLCAWSGASGLAKNIQYFGAGTRLSVL.